A single sample is the source of the 19 T cell receptor beta chains below, sequenced in a study of identifying expanded T cells in peripheral blood. Method: immunoSEQ multiplex PCR; TCRdb's copy keeps in-frame clones and lacks some. Among about 83,000 clones listed, about 88% were seen once. The sequenced material came from blood. The receptor set was obtained from a person between 18 and 75 years old in good health.

V usage is TRBV29-1 and J usage is TRBJ2-1; 9 bases are a match to TRBD1. V lost 7 bases and J lost 7; bases outside the gene matches: 14. The CDR3 contains 15 residues. CDR1 SQVTM and CDR2 ANQGSEA come from the germline V gene. CDR3 residues: CSAKNPGTGFNEQFF. In nucleotides, the CDR3 is TGCAGCGCTAAGAATCCCGGGACAGGGTTTAATGAGCAGTTCTTC.

The J gene is TRBJ1-5, the V gene TRBV5-4; D call uncertain. Trimming left V 4 bases short and J 4 bases short, with 6 bases between. Looked up from germline, CDR1 is SGHNT and CDR2 is YYREEE (reference sequence). This CDR3 is 12 amino acids long. As DNA, the CDR3 is TGTGCCAGCAGCCAACCTAATCAGCCCCAGCATTTT. This translates into CASSQPNQPQHF.

In its sample, this clone was seen once. V and J are TRBV28 and TRBJ2-3; 8 positions match TRBD2. The length of the CDR3 is 15 residues. Per the germline V gene, CDR1 is MDHEN and CDR2 is SYDVKM. J lost 2 bases, V lost 8 bases, and 9 bases had no gene match. This chain's CDR3 is CASSPGGTYTDTQYF. CDR3 nucleotides: TGTGCCAGCTCACCGGGAGGGACCTACACAGATACGCAGTATTTT.

The chain combines TRBV28 with TRBJ1-4; 8 positions agree with TRBD1. The CDR3 is 17 residues long. Germline CDR1 and CDR2: MDHEN and SYDVKM. The V gene end was trimmed by 3 bases and the J gene end by 4 bases; junction bases not matched to a gene: 10. In DNA form, the CDR3 reads TGTGCCAGCAGTTTCTCTCTCAAGGGACAGGTTAATGAAAAACTGTTTTTT. Its translation: CASSFSLKGQVNEKLFF.

CDR3 DNA sequence: TGTGCCAGTAGTATCGTCGGTGCGGGGGGGATGTGGTTCTTC. This sequence encodes CASSIVGAGGMWFF. The chain carries TRBV19 and TRBJ2-1; TRBD2 matches 9 bases. The J segment lost 15 bases and the V segment lost 3 bases, leaving 12 bases of the junction unmatched. The CDR3 totals 14 residues. CDR1 and CDR2 (germline): LNHDA, SQIVND (reference sequence).

The V gene is TRBV6-1, the J gene TRBJ1-2; D not certain. Germline assignment: CDR1 MNHNS and CDR2 SASEGT. The V end was cut by 6 bases, the J end by 8 bases, with 16 bases between. The CDR3 sequence is 13 residues long. The CDR3, as DNA: TGTGCCAGCAGGCTAGAGGCCTCGGGGGGCTACACCTTC. This gives the protein CASRLEASGGYTF.

The genes are TRBV15 and TRBJ2-1; D is undetermined. This CDR3 is built from 15 residues. Germline V CDR1 and CDR2: LNHNV, YYDKDF (reference sequence). V shed 0 bases and J shed 0 bases, with 6 bases lying between them. The CDR3 DNA sequence: TGTGCCACCAGCAGAGATAGGGCCTCCTACAATGAGCAGTTCTTC. It yields the protein CATSRDRASYNEQFF. The full variable domain, in which reference TRBV15 and TRBJ2-1 provide the parts outside the CDR3, is DAMVIQNPRYQVTQFGKPVTLSCSQTLNHNVMYWYQQKSSQAPKLLFHYYDKDFNNEADTPDNFQSRRPNTSFCFLDIRSPGLGDTAMYLCATSRDRASYNEQFFGPGTRLTVL.

The chain combines TRBV5-8 with TRBJ2-7; 8 positions agree with TRBD2. The length of the CDR3 is 15 residues. Germline V gene sequence: CDR1 SGHTS, CDR2 YDEGEE. V shed 4 bases, J shed 3 bases, and the junction held 9 bases outside the gene matches. The CDR3: CASSHGGVGLYEQYF. DNA for the CDR3: TGTGCCAGCAGCCACGGGGGGGTAGGTCTCTACGAGCAGTACTTC. Full variable domain (remainder filled in from reference TRBV5-8 and TRBJ2-7): EAGVTQSPTHLIKTRGQQATLRCSPISGHTSVYWYQQALGLGLQFLLWYDEGEERNRGNFPPRFSGRQFPNYSSELNVNALELEDSALYLCASSHGGVGLYEQYFGPGTRLTVT.

V is TRBV7-9 and J is TRBJ2-3; no reliable D call. The V and J ends lost 5 bases and 0 bases respectively, with 9 bases between them. From germline, CDR1 is SEHNR and CDR2 FQNEAQ (reference sequence). The CDR3 runs 14 residues. The CDR3 nucleotides are TGTGCCAGCAGCCCAAGAGCTAGCACAGATACGCAGTATTTT. Translating it yields CASSPRASTDTQYF.

CDR3 amino acids: CASSPIGSVSVGYTF. DNA of the CDR3: TGTGCCAGCAGCCCTATAGGGTCAGTAAGCGTGGGCTACACCTTC. V and J are TRBV5-4 and TRBJ1-2; D is uncertain. Germline CDR1 reads SGHNT; CDR2 reads YYREEE (reference sequence). The ends were cut back, 4 bases at V and 8 bases at J, with 21 bases in the middle. This CDR3 contains 15 residues.

The rearrangement joins TRBV7-2 to TRBJ1-5; the D is unclear. V was shortened by 5 bases and J by 3 bases, with 14 bases between the two germline ends. This CDR3 is 15 amino acids long. Germline CDR1 and CDR2: SGHTA and FQGNSA. The DNA for the CDR3 is TGTGCCAGCAGCCTACACGGCGGGGACAATCAGCCCCAGCATTTT. Its translation is CASSLHGGDNQPQHF. The variable domain in full, completed from reference TRBV7-2 and TRBJ1-5, reads GAGVSQSPSNKVTEKGKDVELRCDPISGHTALYWYRQSLGQGLEFLIYFQGNSAPDKSGLPSDRFSAERTGGSVSTLTIQRTQQEDSAVYLCASSLHGGDNQPQHFGDGTRLSIL.

The CDR3 loop reads CASSPQTGGDQPQHF. CDR3 bases: TGTGCCAGCAGTCCTCAGACAGGGGGGGATCAGCCCCAGCATTTT. The chain links TRBV27 to TRBJ1-5; 9 bases fit TRBD1. The CDR3 covers 15 residues. The trim removed 5 bases at V and 5 bases at J, leaving 7 bases unmatched. Germline V lookup: CDR1 MNHEY, CDR2 SMNVEV (reference sequence).

The chain combines TRBV9 with TRBJ2-5; D assignment may be TRBD1 or TRBD2 (5 bases each). CDR3 length: 15 amino acids. Germline V CDR1 and CDR2: SGDLS, YYNGEE. With 3 bases removed from V and 1 base from J, the gap between germline ends came to 13 bases. DNA of the CDR3: TGTGCCAGCAGCGAGGAGGACATACTCCAAGAGACCCAGTACTTC. This encodes CASSEEDILQETQYF.

The chain uses TRBV5-4 and TRBJ2-1, with D tentatively TRBD1 or TRBD2 (5 bases each). Looked up from germline, CDR1 is SGHNT and CDR2 is YYREEE (reference sequence). With 4 bases removed from V and 3 bases from J, the gap between germline ends came to 11 bases. The CDR3 has 14 amino acids. CDR3 bases: TGTGCCAGCAGCCAGTTTGGGGGCTACAATGAGCAGTTCTTC. It codes for CASSQFGGYNEQFF. Full variable domain (rest looked up from reference TRBV5-4 and TRBJ2-1): ETGVTQSPTHLIKTRGQQVTLRCSSQSGHNTVSWYQQALGQGPQFIFQYYREEENGRGNFPPRFSGLQFPNYSSELNVNALELDDSALYLCASSQFGGYNEQFFGPGTRLTVL.

The chain uses TRBV2 and TRBJ2-3; TRBD2 agrees at 11 bases. The germline CDR1 and CDR2 sequences are SNHLY and FYNNEI. The V gene end was trimmed by 7 bases and the J gene end by 4 bases; junction bases not matched to a gene: 10. This CDR3 comprises 16 residues. The CDR3 region is CASKRLAGGDADTQYF. For the CDR3, the DNA is TGTGCCAGCAAGAGGCTAGCGGGGGGCGACGCAGATACGCAGTATTTT.

The chain couples TRBV5-6 to TRBJ2-1; unclear D gene. V was clipped by 0 bases and J by 0 bases, with 10 bases between them. This CDR3 spans 16 amino acids. Germline CDR1 is SGHDT and CDR2 is YYEEEE. The CDR3 nucleotides are TGTGCCAGCAGCTTGGATGCTGGAAACTCCTACAATGAGCAGTTCTTC. It translates to CASSLDAGNSYNEQFF. The full variable domain, in which reference TRBV5-6 and TRBJ2-1 provide the parts outside the CDR3, is DAGVTQSPTHLIKTRGQQVTLRCSPKSGHDTVSWYQQALGQGPQFIFQYYEEEERQRGNFPDRFSGHQFPNYSSELNVNALLLGDSALYLCASSLDAGNSYNEQFFGPGTRLTVL.

The J gene is TRBJ2-1, the V gene TRBV28; D not certain. CDR3 size: 13 residues. Germline CDR1 is MDHEN and CDR2 is SYDVKM. With 1 base removed from V and 8 bases from J, the gap between germline ends came to 9 bases. The chain's CDR3 is CASSLFALDEQFF. The DNA of the CDR3 is TGTGCCAGCAGTTTATTTGCTTTGGATGAGCAGTTCTTC.

The genes are TRBV11-2 and TRBJ2-7; 7 bases map to TRBD2. CDR3 length: 15 amino acids. Looked up from germline, CDR1 is SGHAT and CDR2 is FQNNGV. Germline trimming cut 0 bases from V and 5 bases from J; bases unmatched to any gene: 7. DNA of the CDR3: TGTGCCAGCAGCTTAGAGAGGCGGGAGTTCGACGAGCAGTACTTC. Protein product: CASSLERREFDEQYF.

The chain employs TRBV5-4 and TRBJ2-6; the D is unclear. Between the trimmed V and J ends, which lost 0 bases and 0 bases, there was a span of 10 bases. The length of the CDR3 is 17 residues. Germline CDR1 is SGHNT and CDR2 is YYREEE (reference sequence). CDR3 nucleotides: TGTGCCAGCAGCTTGGAGGGTGCCCGCTCTGGGGCCAACGTCCTGACTTTC. It encodes CASSLEGARSGANVLTF.